This is a list of T cell receptor beta chains from one sample in a study of early T cells in non-severe SARS-CoV-2 infection. TCRdb reanalysed the 5' RACE reads using MiXCR and keeps one entry per CDR3 protein. The sample has tens of thousands of distinct CDR3 sequences, approximately 10% seen once. Sequencing was performed on whole blood. The receptor set was obtained from an adult who was a healthcare worker with PCR-confirmed SARS-CoV-2 infection or an uninfected control (not recorded which). Each CDR3 is given with its conserved first and last residue. The size entry is marked missing in some rows and otherwise reads once, few, many or a size class.

v_gene	j_gene	abundance	CDR3aa
TRBV29-1	TRBJ1-1	few	CSVVLNTEAFF
TRBV5-6	TRBJ2-5	.	CASSPRGWYQETQYF
TRBV7-2	TRBJ2-3	.	CASSFLGLHTDTQYF
TRBV2	TRBJ1-1	.	CASRRLSGSGAEAFF
TRBV18	TRBJ1-2	few	CASSPNALTDYTF
TRBV4-3	TRBJ1-2	.	CASSQEGRIHGYTF
TRBV5-1	TRBJ2-1	.	CASTRNEQFF
TRBV7-2	TRBJ2-3	many	CASSLAGAGGPDTQYF
TRBV5-1	TRBJ2-7	.	CASSSPGHEQYF
TRBV30	TRBJ1-1	many	CAWIPDREWTEAFF
TRBV29-1	TRBJ2-7	many	CSVERAYEQYF
TRBV7-9	TRBJ1-3	.	CASSLRDRADTIYF
TRBV19	TRBJ1-5	few	CAKTLGRSPNQPQHF
TRBV12-3/TRBV12-4	TRBJ1-6	once	CASTRRTVGSPLHF
TRBV12-3/TRBV12-4	TRBJ1-1	.	CASSYTRGQGNPEAFF
TRBV18	TRBJ1-2	few	CASSPQGSGYTF
TRBV5-5	TRBJ2-1	.	CASSLFSGTRVREQFF
TRBV3-1	TRBJ1-5	.	CASSHSGQGINQPQHF
TRBV21-1	TRBJ2-1	medium-sized	CASSKARLAKDEQFF
TRBV6-2/TRBV6-3	TRBJ2-1	many	CASTPKRAGGKPTEQFF
TRBV10-3	TRBJ2-1	few	CAISESVRGVRHEQFF
TRBV12-3/TRBV12-4	TRBJ2-3	many	CASSFQDTQYF
TRBV5-8	TRBJ2-7	many	CASSLAWADSYEQYF
TRBV20-1	TRBJ2-1	.	CSAKLGEYPFF
TRBV28	TRBJ2-7	.	CASSGLGKKGQLYYEQYF
TRBV5-6	TRBJ1-5	few	CASSWGWANQPQHF
TRBV7-8	TRBJ1-4	.	CASSPGTGNEKLFF
TRBV3-1	TRBJ2-7	few	CASSGEPHTSYEQYF
TRBV6-1	TRBJ2-2	few	CASSPRGVAGYTGELFF
TRBV9	TRBJ2-3	few	CASSVTSGRTPTDTQYF
TRBV4-1	TRBJ1-1	once	CASSQEGGHNRVNTEAFF
TRBV11-2	TRBJ2-1	.	CASSLSRDSINEQFF
TRBV20-1	TRBJ2-1	.	CSTIAGGTKSSYNEQFF
TRBV11-3	TRBJ2-1	few	CASSYQGASYNEQFF
TRBV6-6	TRBJ2-5	few	CASSYRDRQRRTQYF
TRBV12-3/TRBV12-4	TRBJ2-2	few	CASSFRPVGSGELFF
TRBV2	TRBJ2-3	few	CASRGESDTQYF
TRBV20-1	TRBJ2-7	many	CSASVAGEFRNEQYF
TRBV7-9	TRBJ2-7	.	CASSAGAYEQYF
TRBV28	TRBJ1-1	.	CASSPPRDYTEAFF
TRBV11-2	TRBJ1-1	.	CASSLSGRVAFF
TRBV27	TRBJ1-1	few	CASSLVFMNTEAFF
TRBV20-1	TRBJ2-3	.	CRLLFCYPDTQYF
TRBV27	TRBJ2-3	few	CASRRTSGSTDTQYF
TRBV20-1	TRBJ1-1	many	CSARGEAGRAFF
TRBV6-5	TRBJ2-7	few	CASSYSMDTLYEQYF
TRBV20-1	TRBJ2-5	few	CSARDLAGLWETQYF